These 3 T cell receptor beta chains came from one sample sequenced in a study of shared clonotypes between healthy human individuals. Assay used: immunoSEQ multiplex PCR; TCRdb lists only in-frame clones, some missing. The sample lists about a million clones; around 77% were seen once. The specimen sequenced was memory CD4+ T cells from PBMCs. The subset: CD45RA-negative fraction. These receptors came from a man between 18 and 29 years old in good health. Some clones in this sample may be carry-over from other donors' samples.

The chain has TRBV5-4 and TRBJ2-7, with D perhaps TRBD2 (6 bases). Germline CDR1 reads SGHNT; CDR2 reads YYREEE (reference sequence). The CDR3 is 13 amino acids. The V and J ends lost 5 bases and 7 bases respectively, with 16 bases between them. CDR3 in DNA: TGTGCCAGCAGGCCCGACGGGACTTCTGAGCAGTACTTC. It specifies CASRPDGTSEQYF.

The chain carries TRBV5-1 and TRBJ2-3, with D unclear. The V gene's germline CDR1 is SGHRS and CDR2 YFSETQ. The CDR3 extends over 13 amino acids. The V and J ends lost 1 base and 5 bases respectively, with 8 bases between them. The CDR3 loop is CASSLLVQDTQYF. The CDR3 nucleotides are TGCGCCAGCAGCTTGCTTGTCCAAGATACGCAGTATTTT.

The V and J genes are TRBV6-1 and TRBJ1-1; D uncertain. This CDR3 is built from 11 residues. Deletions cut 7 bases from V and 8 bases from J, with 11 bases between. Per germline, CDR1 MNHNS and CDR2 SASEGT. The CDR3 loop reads CASMWAVEAFF. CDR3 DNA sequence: TGTGCCAGCATGTGGGCTGTCGAAGCTTTCTTT.